This TCR beta chain was identified in a study of blood T cell repertoires in COVID-19. Study-level background: COVID-19 samples from acute and convalescent phases originated in the United States, Italy and Spain.

The study drew participants aged about 18 to 95 years from about two dozen US areas. The repertoire was sequenced with immunoSEQ multiplex PCR; TCRdb's copy has only in-frame clones and lacks some. The sample lists around 290,000 clones; around 90% were seen once. From germline, CDR1 is GTSNPN and CDR2 SVGIG (reference sequence). Losses at the gene ends were 8 bases for V and 8 bases for J; bases not matched to a gene: 2. The length of the CDR3 is 10 residues. The chain combines TRBV30 with TRBJ1-2; 10 nucleotides match TRBD1. Sequencing was carried out using PBMCs or T cells enriched from blood (not recorded which). This sequence originates from a woman aged 40-49 years who had recovered from COVID-19. The chain's CDR3 is CAGTGEGYTF. The CDR3 DNA is TGTGCCGGGACAGGGGAAGGCTACACCTTC.